This TCR beta chain was captured by sequencing in a study of OX40 agonist ivuxolimab in advanced cancers. Across the whole study: Ivuxolimab, an antibody acting as an agonist of OX40 (CD134), was used to treat patients. Study observations and caveats: The expanded peripheral T cells' antigen specificity was not determined. Partial responders receiving 0.1-3.0 mg/kg showed among the lowest clonal expansion.

With respect to this clone: Its antigen remains unknown.

TCRdb keeps only in-frame clones here, not all; method: immunoSEQ multiplex PCR. The sample lists some 80,000 clones, 80% to 90% occurring once. CDR3 length equals 17 residues. The V gene's germline CDR1 is KGHSH and CDR2 LQKENI. The trim removed 5 bases at V and 0 bases at J, leaving 8 bases unmatched. The sequencing used CD4+ or CD8+ T cells sorted from blood, collected in a trial of the OX40 agonist ivuxolimab. The rearrangement uses TRBV18 and TRBJ1-3; 9 nucleotides agree with TRBD1. The receptor's source is an adult with an advanced solid tumor such as melanoma, head and neck, liver or kidney cancer. DNA of the CDR3: TGTGCCAGCTCAACAACAGGGGGCGGTTTCTCTGGAAACACCATATATTTT. Translation gives CASSTTGGGFSGNTIYF.